The T cell receptor beta chain described here comes from a study of OX40 agonist ivuxolimab in advanced cancers. Overall study context: Prior anti-PD-1, anti-PD-L1 or anti-CTLA-4 therapy did not bar entry, and less than 50% had some.

Measured with immunoSEQ multiplex PCR; TCRdb has only the in-frame clones, and not every one. The repertoire includes about 38,000 clones, about 80% of them detected once, and under 15% sits in the top ten. Study results and caveats: CD8+ T cells showed, on average, more clonal expansion than CD4+ cells.

This clone is a singleton in its sample. Its antigen is unknown. The V gene end was trimmed by 7 bases and the J gene end by 4 bases; junction bases not matched to a gene: 9. This CDR3 spans 16 amino acids. Germline V gives CDR1 SGHNT, CDR2 YYREEE (reference sequence). The chain links TRBV5-4 to TRBJ2-3, with TRBD2 matching over 13 bases. The sequenced sample was CD4+ or CD8+ T cells sorted from blood, obtained in a trial of the OX40 agonist ivuxolimab. The TCR was taken from an adult with an advanced solid tumor such as melanoma, head and neck, liver or kidney cancer. The CDR3 is CASFRTSGREADTQYF. In nucleotides, the CDR3 is TGTGCCAGCTTCCGGACTAGCGGGAGAGAGGCAGATACGCAGTATTTT.